This TCR beta chain was sequenced in a study of cytomegalovirus exposure and HLA in healthy donors. The V and J ends lost 6 bases and 4 bases, in that order; junction bases with no gene match: 7. The V gene's germline CDR1 is SNHLY and CDR2 FYNNEI. CDR3 length equals 15 residues. Primers: 60 Vbeta forward and 13 Jbeta reverse. This table comes from immunoSEQ multiplex PCR, and its TCRdb copy is limited to in-frame clones, with some not included. The sample lists over 100,000 clones; nearly 80% were seen once. V is TRBV2 and J is TRBJ2-3, with 10 bases that match TRBD2. The sequencing sample was made of PBMCs. This receptor was identified in a man aged 60 to 69 in good health and CMV-seropositive. This CDR3 is CASRTGTSAADTQYF. The CDR3 DNA is TGTGCCAGCAGGACAGGGACTAGCGCGGCAGATACGCAGTATTTT.